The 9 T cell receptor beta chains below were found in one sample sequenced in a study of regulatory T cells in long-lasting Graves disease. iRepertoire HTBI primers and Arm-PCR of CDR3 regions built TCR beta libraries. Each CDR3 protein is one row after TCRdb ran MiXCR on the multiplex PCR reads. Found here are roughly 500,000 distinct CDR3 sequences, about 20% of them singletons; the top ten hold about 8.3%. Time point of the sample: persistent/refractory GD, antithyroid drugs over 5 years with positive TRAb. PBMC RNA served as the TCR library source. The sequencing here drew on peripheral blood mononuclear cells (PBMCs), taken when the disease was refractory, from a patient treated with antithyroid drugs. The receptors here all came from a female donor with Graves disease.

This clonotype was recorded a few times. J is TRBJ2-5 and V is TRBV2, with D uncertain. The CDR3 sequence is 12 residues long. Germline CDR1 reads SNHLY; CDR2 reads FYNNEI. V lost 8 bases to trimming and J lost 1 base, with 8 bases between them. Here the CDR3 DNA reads TGTGCCAGCCGACGTGTCCAAGAGACCCAGTACTTC. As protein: CASRRVQETQYF.

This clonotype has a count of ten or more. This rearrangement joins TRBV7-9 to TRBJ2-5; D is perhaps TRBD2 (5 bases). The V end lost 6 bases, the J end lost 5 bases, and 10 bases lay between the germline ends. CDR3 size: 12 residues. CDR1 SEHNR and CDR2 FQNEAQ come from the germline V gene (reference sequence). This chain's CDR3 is CASSFGGETQYF. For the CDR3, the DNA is TGTGCCAGCAGTTTCGGCGGGGAGACCCAGTACTTC.

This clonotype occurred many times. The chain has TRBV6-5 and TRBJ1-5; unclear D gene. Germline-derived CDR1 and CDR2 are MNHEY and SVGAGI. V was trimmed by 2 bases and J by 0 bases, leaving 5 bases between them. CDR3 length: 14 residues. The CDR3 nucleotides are TGTGCCAGCAGTTACGTGGGTAGCAATCAGCCCCAGCATTTT. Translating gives CASSYVGSNQPQHF.

CDR3 bases: TGTGCCAGCAGTTACTCCCAAAGGGAAGTCCACGAGCAGTACTTC. Translation gives CASSYSQREVHEQYF. The chain has TRBV6-5 and TRBJ2-7; D unclear. Trimming took 0 bases from V and 5 from J, leaving 14 bases between them. The V gene's germline CDR1 is MNHEY and CDR2 SVGAGI. The CDR3 spans 15 residues.

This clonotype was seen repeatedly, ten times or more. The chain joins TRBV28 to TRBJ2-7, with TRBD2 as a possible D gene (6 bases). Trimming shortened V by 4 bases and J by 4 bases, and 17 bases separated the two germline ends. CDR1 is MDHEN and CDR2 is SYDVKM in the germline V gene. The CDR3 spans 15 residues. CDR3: CASSSLGGGTYEQYF. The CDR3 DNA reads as TGTGCCAGCAGTTCTCTCGGGGGTGGTACGTACGAGCAGTACTTC.

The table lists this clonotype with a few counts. The CDR3 loop reads CASRDHNEQFF. In DNA, the CDR3 is TGCGCCAGCAGAGATCACAATGAGCAGTTCTTC. The rearrangement links TRBV5-1 to TRBJ2-1, with unresolved D. The CDR3 has 11 residues. Germline V gene data show CDR1 as SGHRS and CDR2 as YFSETQ. V dropped 5 bases and J dropped 5 bases, with 5 bases sitting between them.

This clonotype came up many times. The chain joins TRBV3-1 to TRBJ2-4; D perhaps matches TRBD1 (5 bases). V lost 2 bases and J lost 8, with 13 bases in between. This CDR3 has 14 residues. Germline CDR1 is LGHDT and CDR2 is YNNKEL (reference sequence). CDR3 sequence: CASSQWVQVDIQYF. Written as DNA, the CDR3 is TGTGCCAGCAGCCAATGGGTACAGGTGGACATTCAGTACTTC.

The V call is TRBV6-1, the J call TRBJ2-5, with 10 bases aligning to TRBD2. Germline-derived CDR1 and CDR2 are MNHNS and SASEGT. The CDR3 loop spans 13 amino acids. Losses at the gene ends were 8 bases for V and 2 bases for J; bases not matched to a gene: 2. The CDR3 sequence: CASASGGQETQYF. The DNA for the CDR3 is TGTGCCAGCGCTAGCGGGGGACAAGAGACCCAGTACTTC.

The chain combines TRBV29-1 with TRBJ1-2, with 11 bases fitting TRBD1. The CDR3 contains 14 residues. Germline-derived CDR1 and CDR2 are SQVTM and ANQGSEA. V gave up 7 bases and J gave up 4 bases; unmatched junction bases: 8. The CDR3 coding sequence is TGCAGCGCCCGGACAGGGGGCGGTAGCTATGGCTACACCTTC. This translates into CSARTGGGSYGYTF. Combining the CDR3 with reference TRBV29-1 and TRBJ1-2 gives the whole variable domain SAVISQKPSRDICQRGTSLTIQCQVDSQVTMMFWYRQQPGQSLTLIATANQGSEATYESGFVIDKFPISRPNLTFSTLTVSNMSPEDSSIYLCSARTGGGSYGYTFGSGTRLTVV.